This entry concerns a single T cell receptor (beta chain). Its target is unknown. The sample belongs to a study of blood T cells in healthy people across ages. A J-beta primer mix and a sample-barcoded 5' primer were used in a second PCR of roughly 7 to 12 cycles. Every cDNA molecule carried a tag from a template-switch adaptor bearing 12 random nucleotides. MiXCR, applied by TCRdb to the 5' RACE reads, yields one record per CDR3 protein. The sample yields about 730,000 distinct CDR3 sequences, roughly 47% seen once. The ends were cut back, 2 bases at V and 4 bases at J, with 14 bases in the middle. CDR3 length: 15 residues. Per the germline V gene, CDR1 is MDHEN and CDR2 is SYDVKM. Study-level points and caveats: The percentage of naive T cells correlated strongly with TCR beta diversity.

The chain carries TRBV28 and TRBJ1-2; TRBD1 is a possible D gene (5 bases). The specimen was blood. This sequence originates from a woman aged 60-75 years in good health. Here the CDR3 reads CASSLGGAGPYGYTF. The CDR3 DNA reads as TGTGCCAGCAGTTTAGGAGGGGCGGGCCCCTATGGCTACACCTTC.